The 24 T cell receptor beta chains below all came from one sample that was sequenced in a study of shared clonotypes between healthy human individuals (dated by TCRdb to 2020 to 2022). The library was built by means of the immunoSEQ multiplex PCR assay. Not all clones reach the TCRdb copy of this immuneACCESS table, which keeps in-frame sequences only. Checked studies attribute under half of the gap to unresolved V genes and leave the rest unexplained. The table for this sample lists some 2,400,000 clones; nearly 97% of them were counted only once. About 0.13% of the sample is held by the ten biggest clonotypes. Material for sequencing was naive CD4+ T cells sorted from blood. What the cell subset or site label conveys for this sample: CD45RA+ positively selected. The receptors derive from a man between 18 and 35 years old in good health.

The chain combines TRBV18 with TRBJ2-7; 12 bases match TRBD2. This CDR3 is 16 amino acids long. V was pared by 3 bases and J by 4 bases, with 7 bases of the junction left unmatched. Per the germline V gene, CDR1 is KGHSH and CDR2 is LQKENI. CDR3 bases: TGTGCCAGCTCACCTCAAGCTAGCGGGAGGGGGTACGAGCAGTACTTC. Translation: CASSPQASGRGYEQYF.

The rearrangement joins TRBV11-2 to TRBJ2-7; no firm D call. Trimming took off 2 bases at V and 2 bases at J, with 4 bases between the two ends. The CDR3 is 12 amino acids. Germline CDR1 SGHAT, CDR2 FQNNGV. DNA for the CDR3: TGTGCCAGCAGCTTACCCCCCTACGAGCAGTACTTC. It encodes CASSLPPYEQYF.

Remarks on this clone: This CDR3 is also generated by other DNA sequences in the sample. The chain joins TRBV5-4 to TRBJ2-1; TRBD2 matches 13 bases. V trimming: 4 bases; J trimming: 5 bases; junction bases outside the gene matches: 3. Germline values: CDR1 SGHNT, CDR2 YYREEE (reference sequence). The CDR3 is 15 amino acids. The CDR3 DNA sequence: TGTGCCAGCAGCCAAGGACTAGCGGGAGACAATGAGCAGTTCTTC. Protein product: CASSQGLAGDNEQFF.

This clone was seen once. The chain combines TRBV15 with TRBJ1-1; D might be TRBD1 (6 bases). Trimming took 5 bases from V and 2 from J, leaving 9 bases between them. The CDR3 extends over 13 amino acids. Looked up from germline, CDR1 is LNHNV and CDR2 is YYDKDF (reference sequence). CDR3 protein: CATSLTGNTEAFF. The CDR3 DNA follows: TGTGCCACCAGCCTGACAGGAAACACTGAAGCTTTCTTT. The full variable domain, completed using reference TRBV15 and TRBJ1-1, is DAMVIQNPRYQVTQFGKPVTLSCSQTLNHNVMYWYQQKSSQAPKLLFHYYDKDFNNEADTPDNFQSRRPNTSFCFLDIRSPGLGDTAMYLCATSLTGNTEAFFGQGTRLTVV.

The chain combines TRBV27 with TRBJ1-6; the D gene is possibly TRBD1 (5 bases). The germline V and J ends were trimmed by 2 bases and 3 bases, with 11 bases remaining between them. This CDR3 has 16 amino acids. CDR1 MNHEY and CDR2 SMNVEV come from the germline V gene (reference sequence). CDR3 region: CASSLVPGVYNSPLHF. The CDR3 bases are TGTGCCAGCAGTTTAGTTCCGGGGGTCTATAATTCACCCCTCCACTTT.

The rearrangement joins TRBV11-3 to TRBJ1-6, with unresolved D. Trimming shortened V by 7 bases and J by 0 bases, and 16 bases separated the two germline ends. The V gene's germline CDR1 is SGHNT and CDR2 YENEEA. CDR3 size: 17 residues. The CDR3 DNA reads as TGTGCCAGCATCCTAAGGGAGTCTTGCTCCTATAATTCACCCCTCCACTTT. Translation gives CASILRESCSYNSPLHF. Together with reference TRBV11-3 and TRBJ1-6, the CDR3 gives the full variable domain: EAGVVQSPRYKIIEKKQPVAFWCNPISGHNTLYWYLQNLGQGPELLIRYENEEAVDDSQLPKDRFSAERLKGVDSTLKIQPAELGDSAVYLCASILRESCSYNSPLHFGNGTRLTVT.

J is TRBJ2-4 and V is TRBV9, with D hard to call. Germline assignment: CDR1 SGDLS and CDR2 YYNGEE. The CDR3 is 12 residues long. V lost 3 bases and J lost 3, with 4 bases in between. The CDR3 DNA is TGTGCCAGCAGCGAAAACAAAAACATTCAGTACTTC. This gives the protein CASSENKNIQYF.

CDR3 coding DNA: TGTGCCAGTAGTACGGGACAATGGGTCGGGGAGCTGTTTTTT. This gives the protein CASSTGQWVGELFF. The gene calls are TRBV19 and TRBJ2-2; perhaps TRBD1 as D (6 bases). Germline CDR1 LNHDA, CDR2 SQIVND (reference sequence). V was cut by 4 bases and J by 7 bases, with 13 bases left in between. The CDR3 has 14 residues.

This clone has just one count. This sample includes further DNA sequences coding for the same CDR3. The CDR3 DNA reads TGTGCCAGTAGTATCCCCAATCAGCCCCAGCATTTT. Protein sequence: CASSIPNQPQHF. This sequence joins TRBV19 and TRBJ1-5; D is undetermined. The CDR3 loop spans 12 amino acids. In germline, CDR1 is LNHDA, CDR2 SQIVND (reference sequence). V was clipped by 3 bases and J by 3 bases, with 3 bases between them. Based on the CDR3 plus reference TRBV19 and TRBJ1-5, the full variable domain is DGGITQSPKYLFRKEGQNVTLSCEQNLNHDAMYWYRQDPGQGLRLIYYSQIVNDFQKGDIAEGYSVSREKKESFPLTVTSAQKNPTAFYLCASSIPNQPQHFGDGTRLSIL.

This chain connects TRBV10-3 to TRBJ1-1; D not resolved. Trimming cost V 5 bases and J 1 base, with 11 bases left between them. CDR3 length: 14 residues. Germline-derived CDR1 and CDR2 are ENHRY and SYGVKD. In DNA, the CDR3 is TGTGCCATCAGTCCGGCACCGGAGAACACTGAAGCTTTCTTT. Amino acid sequence: CAISPAPENTEAFF.

The CDR3 coding sequence is TGTGCCAGCAGCCCCACCTGGGCCCTGAACACTGAAGCTTTCTTT. It is translated as CASSPTWALNTEAFF. The chain carries TRBV9 and TRBJ1-1; D is unresolved. The V gene's germline CDR1 is SGDLS and CDR2 YYNGEE. The CDR3 has 15 amino acids. The V end lost 4 bases, the J end lost 0 bases, and 13 bases lay between the germline ends.

This chain uses TRBV28 with TRBJ2-2, with D possibly matching TRBD1 (5 bases). The germline V gene has CDR1 MDHEN and CDR2 SYDVKM. The CDR3 is 15 residues long. V was trimmed by 2 bases and J by 5 bases, leaving 12 bases between them. This chain's CDR3 is CASSLGAHSTGELFF. CDR3 DNA: TGTGCCAGCAGTTTAGGGGCCCACAGTACCGGGGAGCTGTTTTTT. Looking up the rest from reference TRBV28 and TRBJ2-2 gives the full variable domain: DVKVTQSSRYLVKRTGEKVFLECVQDMDHENMFWYRQDPGLGLRLIYFSYDVKMKEKGDIPEGYSVSREKKERFSLILESASTNQTSMYLCASSLGAHSTGELFFGEGSRLTVL.

In its sample, this clone was seen once. This chain connects TRBV6-6 to TRBJ1-6; D unresolved. The CDR3 covers 14 residues. The V gene's germline CDR1 is MNHNY and CDR2 SVGAGI (reference sequence). Trimming took 2 bases from V and 6 from J, leaving 8 bases between them. CDR3 region: CASSYTVFNSPLHF. The CDR3 DNA sequence: TGTGCCAGCAGTTACACAGTTTTTAATTCACCCCTCCACTTT.

The chain uses TRBV12-5 and TRBJ2-1; the match to TRBD2 covers 9 bases. The J segment lost 0 bases and the V segment lost 5 bases, leaving 2 bases of the junction unmatched. This CDR3 has 15 amino acids. Germline V gene sequence: CDR1 LGHNT, CDR2 FRNRAP. The CDR3 DNA reads as TGTGCTAGTGGTGATAGCGGGAGCTCCTACAATGAGCAGTTCTTC. It is translated as CASGDSGSSYNEQFF.

V gene TRBV10-3 combines with J gene TRBJ1-1, with D maybe TRBD1 (5 bases). V lost 7 bases, J lost 5 bases, and 20 bases lay in between. Per germline, CDR1 ENHRY and CDR2 SYGVKD. The CDR3 extends over 15 amino acids. CDR3 coding DNA: TGTGCCATCATGGTAGACATGGGGGGTGTGACTGAAGCTTTCTTT. Its translation: CAIMVDMGGVTEAFF.

The chain employs TRBV5-4 and TRBJ2-7; 7 positions agree with TRBD2. From germline, CDR1 is SGHNT and CDR2 YYREEE (reference sequence). V trimming: 1 base; J trimming: 1 base; junction bases outside the gene matches: 5. The CDR3 is made up of 15 amino acids. In nucleotides, the CDR3 is TGTGCCAGCAGCTTGAGCGGGGCCTCGTCCTACGAGCAGTACTTC. Amino acid sequence: CASSLSGASSYEQYF.

The chain couples TRBV6-1 to TRBJ1-1; 7 bases line up with TRBD1. CDR3 size: 12 residues. Unmatched junction bases numbered 5, after V lost 5 bases and J lost 8 bases. Germline CDR1 and CDR2: MNHNS and SASEGT. CDR3 nucleotides: TGTGCCAGCAGTCTTAGACAGGGCGAAGCTTTCTTT. The encoded protein is CASSLRQGEAFF.

On this clone itself: Other DNA sequences in this sample translate to the same CDR3. The gene calls are TRBV2 and TRBJ2-3; D uncertain. The CDR3 extends over 12 amino acids. V lost 3 bases and J 2 bases, leaving 3 bases between the germline ends. CDR1 is SNHLY and CDR2 is FYNNEI in the germline V gene. This CDR3 reads CASSDHTDTQYF. CDR3 in DNA: TGTGCCAGCAGTGACCACACAGATACGCAGTATTTT.

The rearrangement joins TRBV6-1 to TRBJ2-7; no clear D gene. The CDR3 loop spans 13 amino acids. Germline values: CDR1 MNHNS, CDR2 SASEGT. Trimming removed 6 bases from V and 6 bases from J, with 15 bases in between. The CDR3 spells CASSLVPTGEQYF. The CDR3 DNA follows: TGTGCCAGCAGCTTAGTCCCCACGGGCGAGCAGTACTTC.

The chain couples TRBV7-6 to TRBJ2-7; 9 nucleotides agree with TRBD1. This CDR3 region has 15 residues. J gave up 7 bases and V 5 bases, and 12 bases lay outside the gene matches. Per the germline V gene, CDR1 is SGHVS and CDR2 is FNYEAQ. In DNA, the CDR3 is TGTGCCAGCAGCAGAGACAGGGACAGGGTGGGGGAGCAGTACTTC. Its protein product is CASSRDRDRVGEQYF.

V usage is TRBV5-1 and J usage is TRBJ1-3; D might be TRBD1 (6 bases). The CDR3 sequence is 17 residues long. The ends were cut back, 3 bases at V and 0 bases at J, with 16 bases in the middle. Germline values: CDR1 SGHRS, CDR2 YFSETQ. Here the CDR3 reads CASSSVTGGSSGNTIYF. As DNA, the CDR3 is TGCGCCAGCAGCTCCGTAACCGGGGGCTCCTCTGGAAACACCATATATTTT.

About this clone: An end of the junction differs from the germline gene, which may be a read error. The chain recombines TRBV7-7 with TRBJ2-5; 14 bases are shared with TRBD2. The CDR3 has 16 amino acids. Germline CDR1 is SSHAT and CDR2 is FNYEAQ (reference sequence). CDR3 DNA sequence: TGTGCTAGCAGCAACAGACTAGCGGGGGGGAAGGAGACCCAGTACTTC. Its protein product is CASSNRLAGGKETQYF.

The genes are TRBV5-6 and TRBJ1-6; D not resolved. The CDR3 is 15 residues long. Germline-derived CDR1 and CDR2 are SGHDT and YYEEEE. Trimming stripped 0 bases from V and 5 bases from J, with 9 bases between. This CDR3 reads CASSLGTFNNSPLHF. The CDR3 DNA reads as TGTGCCAGCAGCTTGGGAACCTTTAATAATTCACCCCTCCACTTT.

V and J are TRBV7-8 and TRBJ2-2; D is perhaps TRBD2 (7 bases). Germline CDR1 SGHVS, CDR2 FQNEAQ. V dropped 0 bases and J dropped 6 bases, with 8 bases sitting between them. The CDR3 is 14 residues long. The DNA of the CDR3 is TGTGCCAGCAGCTTAGCCGGGGGGCCCGGGGAGCTGTTTTTT. It translates to CASSLAGGPGELFF.